This entry concerns a single T cell receptor (beta chain). Profiling relied on immunoSEQ multiplex PCR, and the TCRdb table lists in-frame clones only, not all of them. The data hold around 250,000 clones, with around 79% observed a single time. The germline V gene encodes CDR1 SEHNR and CDR2 FQNEAQ (reference sequence). This CDR3 spans 15 amino acids. After removal of 3 bases from V and 9 bases from J, the junction contained 12 bases not matched to a gene. The sample originates from a study of control samples from healthy donors and cancer patients. This TCR was sampled from a woman aged 55-75 years with lung cancer. The gene calls are TRBV7-9 and TRBJ2-5, with TRBD1 matching over 8 bases. Sequencing was carried out using PBMCs. The CDR3 spells CASSLGQAGGRAQYF. Written as DNA, the CDR3 is TGTGCCAGCAGCTTGGGACAGGCGGGCGGGCGGGCCCAGTACTTC.